Presented here are 32 T cell receptor beta chains from one specimen sequenced in a study of siplizumab effects on memory and regulatory T cells. The protocol was immunoSEQ multiplex PCR, while the TCRdb copy is restricted to in-frame clones and leaves out a portion. The sample includes more than 75,000 clones, 95% to 97% of them seen just once. Sample: naive CD4+ T cells sorted from blood. The receptors were gathered from a human donor in good health.

V is TRBV5-6 and J is TRBJ2-7; D is ambiguous. Germline values: CDR1 SGHDT, CDR2 YYEEEE. With 4 bases removed from V and 1 base from J, the gap between germline ends came to 9 bases. This CDR3 contains 13 residues. The DNA of the CDR3 is TGTGCCAGCAGCATCCCGGCGTCCTACGAGCAGTACTTC. Its protein is CASSIPASYEQYF.

J is TRBJ1-1 and V is TRBV5-4, with D tentatively TRBD1 (6 bases). The CDR3 loop spans 14 amino acids. Germline assignment: CDR1 SGHNT and CDR2 YYREEE (reference sequence). Trimming pared 0 bases from V and 6 bases from J, leaving 12 bases between. CDR3 protein: CASSLGGGLAEAFF. Here the CDR3 DNA reads TGTGCCAGCAGCTTGGGTGGGGGGCTGGCTGAAGCTTTCTTT.

The J gene is TRBJ1-6, the V gene TRBV6-5; 9 bases map to TRBD1. CDR3 size: 14 residues. The V and J ends lost 5 bases and 9 bases, in that order; junction bases with no gene match: 5. Germline-derived CDR1 and CDR2 are MNHEY and SVGAGI. In DNA, the CDR3 is TGTGCCAGCAGTCAGACAGGGGGTAGTTCACCCCTCCACTTT. Its protein product is CASSQTGGSSPLHF.

The chain joins TRBV6-1 to TRBJ2-2, with D uncertain. With 6 bases removed from V and 6 bases from J, the gap between germline ends came to 8 bases. This CDR3 is built from 12 residues. Germline CDR1 reads MNHNS; CDR2 reads SASEGT. The chain's CDR3 is CASRRVAGELFF. In nucleotides, the CDR3 is TGTGCCAGCAGAAGGGTCGCCGGGGAGCTGTTTTTT.

The chain uses TRBV7-2 and TRBJ2-1; 9 nucleotides agree with TRBD2. V dropped 5 bases and J dropped 7; count of bases not matched to a gene: 9. CDR3 size: 15 residues. The V gene's germline CDR1 is SGHTA and CDR2 FQGNSA. The CDR3 is CASSLSGGMENEQFF. CDR3 coding DNA: TGTGCCAGCAGCCTTAGCGGGGGTATGGAGAATGAGCAGTTCTTC.

The chain has TRBV4-1 and TRBJ2-7; 8 bases are a match to TRBD2. The trim removed 0 bases at V and 2 bases at J, leaving 6 bases unmatched. This CDR3 region has 16 residues. CDR1 and CDR2 (germline): MGHRA, YSYEKL. CDR3 in DNA: TGCGCCAGCAGCCAAGATTGGCGGGGGGAAACCTACGAGCAGTACTTC. Amino acid sequence: CASSQDWRGETYEQYF.

The chain has TRBV7-2 and TRBJ2-1; a possible D gene is TRBD1 (6 bases). V was pared by 3 bases and J by 4 bases, with 13 bases between. Germline V gene data show CDR1 as SGHTA and CDR2 as FQGNSA. This CDR3 spans 15 amino acids. The CDR3, as DNA: TGTGCCAGCAGCTTCCGGGACAACCCGTACAATGAGCAGTTCTTC. Encoded protein: CASSFRDNPYNEQFF.

The genes are TRBV18 and TRBJ2-1; weak D call: TRBD2 (5 bases). Germline loops: CDR1 KGHSH, CDR2 LQKENI. V lost 5 bases and J lost 5, with 16 bases in between. CDR3 size: 15 residues. CDR3 sequence: CASSRSGIQNNEQFF. CDR3 nucleotides: TGTGCCAGCTCAAGATCCGGGATCCAAAACAATGAGCAGTTCTTC.

The CDR3 loop reads CASRLGQSYTGELFF. The CDR3, as DNA: TGTGCCAGCAGGCTCGGGCAGAGCTACACCGGGGAGCTGTTTTTT. The J gene is TRBJ2-2, the V gene TRBV7-9; unclear D gene. Trimming pared 6 bases from V and 3 bases from J, leaving 14 bases between. This CDR3 is built from 15 residues. Germline V gives CDR1 SEHNR, CDR2 FQNEAQ (reference sequence).

J is TRBJ2-1 and V is TRBV11-2; the D is unclear. The germline CDR1 and CDR2 sequences are SGHAT and FQNNGV. The germline V and J ends were trimmed by 1 base and 7 bases, with 8 bases remaining between them. CDR3 size: 13 residues. The CDR3 sequence is CASSLGRLNEQFF. The CDR3 DNA is TGTGCCAGCAGCTTAGGCAGGTTGAATGAGCAGTTCTTC.

The chain recombines TRBV6-1 with TRBJ1-5, with D unclear. V was clipped by 1 base and J by 9 bases, with 13 bases between them. The CDR3 has 14 residues. Looked up from germline, CDR1 is MNHNS and CDR2 is SASEGT. CDR3 protein: CASSEGAPPSPQHF. Here the CDR3 DNA reads TGTGCCAGCAGTGAAGGGGCGCCTCCGTCGCCCCAGCATTTT.

The chain combines TRBV2 with TRBJ2-7; the D gene could be TRBD1 or TRBD2 (5 bases each). V was cut by 9 bases and J by 0 bases, with 18 bases left in between. This CDR3 is built from 15 residues. CDR1 SNHLY and CDR2 FYNNEI come from the germline V gene. CDR3 nucleotides: TGTGCCAGAAGAAGGGTCGGGACCGGCTCCTACGAGCAGTACTTC. Its translation: CARRRVGTGSYEQYF.

The J gene is TRBJ2-5, the V gene TRBV10-3, with D perhaps given as TRBD1 or TRBD2 (5 bases each). Germline V gives CDR1 ENHRY, CDR2 SYGVKD. This CDR3 has 14 amino acids. Trimming pared 5 bases from V and 2 bases from J, leaving 12 bases between. Here the CDR3 reads CAISKSGTQETQYF. In DNA form, the CDR3 reads TGTGCCATCAGTAAATCCGGGACGCAAGAGACCCAGTACTTC.

This clone occurred a few times. The chain combines TRBV19 with TRBJ1-2; TRBD1 agrees at 8 bases. Looked up from germline, CDR1 is LNHDA and CDR2 is SQIVND (reference sequence). The junction had 6 bases not matched to a gene; V was cut back by 8 bases and J by 4 bases. The CDR3 spans 13 residues. As DNA, the CDR3 is TGTGCCAGTCTGGTAGACAGGGGCTATGGCTACACCTTC. This codes for CASLVDRGYGYTF.

J is TRBJ2-3 and V is TRBV7-2; D unresolved. V was clipped by 1 base and J by 0 bases, with 8 bases between them. Germline V lookup: CDR1 SGHTA, CDR2 FQGNSA. CDR3 length equals 15 residues. This chain's CDR3 is CASSLGSASTDTQYF. The CDR3 DNA reads TGTGCCAGCAGCTTAGGATCGGCGAGCACAGATACGCAGTATTTT.

This clone was seen a single time. CDR3 region: CAIRPGQGNSPLHF. DNA for the CDR3: TGTGCCATCCGGCCGGGACAGGGGAATTCACCCCTCCACTTT. The rearrangement links TRBV10-3 to TRBJ1-6, with 10 positions matching TRBD1. The V segment lost 8 bases and the J segment 7 bases; nucleotides outside the gene matches: 5. Germline values: CDR1 ENHRY, CDR2 SYGVKD. There are 14 residues in the CDR3.

The V gene is TRBV14, the J gene TRBJ2-4; 7 bases align to TRBD1. This CDR3 region has 13 residues. The germline V gene encodes CDR1 SGHDN and CDR2 FVKESK. With 2 bases clipped from V and 10 bases from J, the junction kept 5 bases outside the gene matches. In DNA form, the CDR3 reads TGTGCCAGCAGCCAACAGACAGGGATGATTCAGTACTTC. This translates into CASSQQTGMIQYF.

The J gene is TRBJ1-2, the V gene TRBV4-3, with no clear D. The germline V and J ends were trimmed by 1 base and 4 bases, with 10 bases remaining between them. Germline assignment: CDR1 LGHNA and CDR2 YSLEER. CDR3 length: 14 amino acids. The CDR3 DNA follows: TGCGCCAGCAGCCAAGTGATGGGCCCCTATGGCTACACCTTC. Encoded protein: CASSQVMGPYGYTF.

This chain joins TRBV6-4 and TRBJ2-1, with unresolved D. The CDR3 extends over 14 amino acids. The germline V and J ends were trimmed by 0 bases and 10 bases, with 13 bases remaining between them. Germline CDR1 MRHNA, CDR2 SNTAGT. The CDR3 reads CASSDSDRPWEQFF. CDR3 bases: TGTGCCAGCAGTGACTCGGACCGCCCGTGGGAGCAGTTCTTC.

V and J are TRBV27 and TRBJ2-7; D not certain. Germline V gives CDR1 MNHEY, CDR2 SMNVEV (reference sequence). The CDR3 contains 13 residues. The V gene lost 6 bases and the J gene lost 2 bases, with 11 bases spanning the gap. The CDR3 bases are TGTGCCAGCAGGTGGGCCCTGACCTACGAGCAGTACTTC. Its protein is CASRWALTYEQYF.

The gene calls are TRBV18 and TRBJ1-5; 8 bases map to TRBD1. V dropped 3 bases and J dropped 6; count of bases not matched to a gene: 4. Germline CDR1 is KGHSH and CDR2 is LQKENI. The CDR3 runs 14 residues. CDR3: CASSPGQGVQPQHF. The CDR3 nucleotides read TGTGCCAGCTCACCCGGACAGGGCGTTCAGCCCCAGCATTTT.

This chain joins TRBV10-3 and TRBJ1-2; D is unclear. Looked up from germline, CDR1 is ENHRY and CDR2 is SYGVKD. The V end was cut by 7 bases, the J end by 0 bases, with 9 bases between. The CDR3 is 13 amino acids. CDR3 in DNA: TGTGCCATCAATGGGGAGACTAACTATGGCTACACCTTC. Translation: CAINGETNYGYTF.

The chain joins TRBV5-6 to TRBJ2-1; TRBD2 is a possible D gene (5 bases). Per the germline V gene, CDR1 is SGHDT and CDR2 is YYEEEE. Trimming shortened V by 0 bases and J by 0 bases, and 7 bases separated the two germline ends. The CDR3 is made up of 15 amino acids. The CDR3 is CASSLGRSSYNEQFF. The DNA for the CDR3 is TGTGCCAGCAGCTTGGGGAGGAGCTCCTACAATGAGCAGTTCTTC.

The rearrangement uses TRBV11-3 and TRBJ2-3, with D unclear. Trimming shortened V by 1 base and J by 4 bases, and 12 bases separated the two germline ends. The germline V gene encodes CDR1 SGHNT and CDR2 YENEEA. The CDR3 is 15 amino acids. The CDR3 DNA reads TGTGCCAGCAGCTTAGGTCCAGCACGCCCAGATACGCAGTATTTT. This codes for CASSLGPARPDTQYF. Full variable domain (remainder filled in from reference TRBV11-3 and TRBJ2-3): EAGVVQSPRYKIIEKKQPVAFWCNPISGHNTLYWYLQNLGQGPELLIRYENEEAVDDSQLPKDRFSAERLKGVDSTLKIQPAELGDSAVYLCASSLGPARPDTQYFGPGTRLTVL.

The rearrangement joins TRBV5-4 to TRBJ1-6; weak D call: TRBD1 (5 bases). CDR1 is SGHNT and CDR2 is YYREEE in the germline V gene (reference sequence). The CDR3 has 15 residues. V lost 0 bases to trimming and J lost 5 bases, with 9 bases between them. The CDR3 DNA follows: TGTGCCAGCAGCTTGGCATCAGGGAATAATTCACCCCTCCACTTT. Translated: CASSLASGNNSPLHF.

This chain joins TRBV7-9 and TRBJ2-7, with 9 positions matching TRBD1. Trimming cost V 5 bases and J 7 bases; bases outside gene matches: 6. This CDR3 spans 13 amino acids. The germline CDR1 and CDR2 sequences are SEHNR and FQNEAQ (reference sequence). The CDR3 nucleotides are TGTGCCAGCAGCCTGGGGACAGGGTGGGAGCAGTACTTC. Encoded protein: CASSLGTGWEQYF.

The DNA of the CDR3 is TGCGCCAGCAGCCATCCGGACAGGCCTCTATGGGGCTACACCTTC. Translation gives CASSHPDRPLWGYTF. The chain has TRBV4-3 and TRBJ1-2; 7 bases fit TRBD1. Germline V gene sequence: CDR1 LGHNA, CDR2 YSLEER. There are 15 residues in the CDR3. V shed 3 bases and J 8 bases; nucleotides not matched to a gene: 12.

V is TRBV12-2 and J is TRBJ2-3; the table calls TRBD2, which could not be checked here. TRBV12-2 counts as a pseudogene. CDR3 length equals 14 residues. The CDR3 nucleotides read TGTGCAAGTCGCTTAGGTCTAGCGGGTGATACGCAGTATTTT. Amino acid sequence: CASRLGLAGDTQYF.

The chain recombines TRBV19 with TRBJ1-6; 9 bases fit TRBD1. Germline CDR1 is LNHDA and CDR2 is SQIVND (reference sequence). This CDR3 has 15 amino acids. The trim removed 5 bases at V and 7 bases at J, leaving 6 bases unmatched. The CDR3 reads CASSPRQGGNSPLHF. Here the CDR3 DNA reads TGTGCCAGTAGTCCCAGACAGGGGGGGAATTCACCCCTCCACTTT.

The gene calls are TRBV7-2 and TRBJ1-3, with D maybe TRBD1 (5 bases). The CDR3 sequence is 17 residues long. Germline values: CDR1 SGHTA, CDR2 FQGNSA. The V end was cut by 5 bases, the J end by 0 bases, with 17 bases between. CDR3 DNA sequence: TGTGCCAGCAGCCCCGGGCCCCAGGGCATCTCTGGAAACACCATATATTTT. Amino acid sequence: CASSPGPQGISGNTIYF.

The chain carries TRBV6-6 and TRBJ1-1; no definite D call. Germline V gives CDR1 MNHNY, CDR2 SVGAGI (reference sequence). Between the trimmed V and J ends, which lost 6 bases and 1 base, there was a span of 9 bases. The CDR3 runs 13 residues. This CDR3 is CASSYQTNTEAFF. In DNA, the CDR3 is TGTGCCAGCAGCTACCAGACGAACACTGAAGCTTTCTTT.

Note on this clone: Other DNA sequences in the same sample also yield this CDR3. The J gene is TRBJ1-1, the V gene TRBV5-1, with D unclear. V lost 0 bases and J 0 bases, leaving 3 bases between the germline ends. Germline CDR1 reads SGHRS; CDR2 reads YFSETQ. The CDR3 contains 13 residues. The CDR3 region is CASSLVVNTEAFF. CDR3 DNA sequence: TGCGCCAGCAGCTTGGTAGTGAACACTGAAGCTTTCTTT.